This T cell receptor beta chain appears in the sequencing data of a study of blood T cell repertoires in COVID-19. Study-wide background: Some COVID-19 samples were acute and others convalescent; all came from the United States, Italy and Spain. In each case, the material was cDNA or gDNA derived from T cells, B-cell-depleted T cells, or PBMCs.

Sequenced by immunoSEQ multiplex PCR; TCRdb stores in-frame clones only, minus some. The sample holds approximately 350,000 clones, around nine tenths seen once. Recruited during active infection, patients (from Seattle) were subsequently followed longitudinally. Germline CDR1 and CDR2: MDHEN and SYDVKM. V trimming: 5 bases; J trimming: 5 bases; junction bases outside the gene matches: 12. The length of the CDR3 is 16 residues. The rearrangement links TRBV28 to TRBJ1-1, with 9 bases lining up with TRBD1. This receptor was obtained from a woman in her 70s with COVID-19, enrolled during active disease. The sample was peripheral blood. The CDR3 sequence: CASSPQGQGSWTEAFF. The CDR3 DNA reads as TGTGCCAGCAGTCCACAGGGACAGGGAAGCTGGACTGAAGCTTTCTTT. Using reference TRBV28 and TRBJ1-1 for the parts outside the CDR3, the full variable domain is DVKVTQSSRYLVKRTGEKVFLECVQDMDHENMFWYRQDPGLGLRLIYFSYDVKMKEKGDIPEGYSVSREKKERFSLILESASTNQTSMYLCASSPQGQGSWTEAFFGQGTRLTVV.